The table lists the clone carrying this T cell receptor (beta chain) with a count of one. The germline CDR1 and CDR2 sequences are SGHNT and YYREEE (reference sequence). With 2 bases removed from V and 2 bases from J, the gap between germline ends came to 10 bases. The CDR3 length is 14 residues. The data derive from a study of CD8 T cells in Susac syndrome. Overall study: Patients with Susac syndrome, at blood draw, were therapy-naive, on corticosteroids, or on intravenous immunoglobulin alone.

cDNA came from around 0.5 to 1 ug RNA primed by random hexamers. A multiplex approach, immunoSEQ multiplex PCR, amplified TCR beta CDR3 across 54 Vbeta and 13 Jbeta. TCRdb called the immunoSEQ multiplex PCR reads again in MiXCR, with one record for every CDR3 protein. The table lists about 210,000 distinct CDR3 sequences, over 90% of them singletons, with about 0.15% in the top ten. The source is a human donor with Susac syndrome. The J gene is TRBJ1-1, the V gene TRBV5-4; D is unresolved. Source material: CD4+ T cells from PBMCs. Written as DNA, the CDR3 is TGTGCCAGCAGCTTAGAAATCCCAAACACTGAAGCTTTCTTT. Translating it yields CASSLEIPNTEAFF.